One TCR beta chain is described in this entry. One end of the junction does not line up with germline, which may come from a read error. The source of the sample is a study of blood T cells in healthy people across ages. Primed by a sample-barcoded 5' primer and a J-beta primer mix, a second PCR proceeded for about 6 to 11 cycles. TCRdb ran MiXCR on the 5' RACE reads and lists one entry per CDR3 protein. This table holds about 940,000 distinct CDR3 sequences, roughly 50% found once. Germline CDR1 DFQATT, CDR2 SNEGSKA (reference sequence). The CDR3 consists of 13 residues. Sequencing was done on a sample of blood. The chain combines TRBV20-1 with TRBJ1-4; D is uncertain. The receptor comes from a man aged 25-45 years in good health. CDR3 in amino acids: CSAPDFGDEKLFF. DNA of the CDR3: TGCAGTGCCCCGGACTTTGGGGATGAAAAGCTGTTTTTT.